This TCR beta chain was recovered during a study of blood T cell repertoires in COVID-19. Study information: Material from acute and convalescent COVID-19 was sourced from the United States, Italy and Spain. PBMCs, B-cell-depleted T cells, or T cells provided the cDNA or gDNA that made up the material.

This CDR3 region has 15 residues. Methods used by the authors: Quantification of nucleated cells was approximated via reference gene primer amplification. The data were produced by immunoSEQ multiplex PCR, yet TCRdb's version contains in-frame clones alone and is incomplete. V, J and clone size are taken as reported in that table, and D and trimming were inferred from the DNA itself. The sample shows about 210,000 clones, roughly 82% of them seen only once. The V gene is TRBV21-1, the J gene TRBJ2-3; no check of the table's D call, TRBD1, against the DNA was made. TRBV21-1 is shown as a pseudogene. The receptor's source is a man aged 45 to 65 with active or convalescent COVID-19. Sample: peripheral blood. The CDR3 spells CASSRTGESTDTQYF. The CDR3 nucleotides read TGTGCCAGCAGCAGAACAGGGGAGAGCACAGATACGCAGTATTTT.